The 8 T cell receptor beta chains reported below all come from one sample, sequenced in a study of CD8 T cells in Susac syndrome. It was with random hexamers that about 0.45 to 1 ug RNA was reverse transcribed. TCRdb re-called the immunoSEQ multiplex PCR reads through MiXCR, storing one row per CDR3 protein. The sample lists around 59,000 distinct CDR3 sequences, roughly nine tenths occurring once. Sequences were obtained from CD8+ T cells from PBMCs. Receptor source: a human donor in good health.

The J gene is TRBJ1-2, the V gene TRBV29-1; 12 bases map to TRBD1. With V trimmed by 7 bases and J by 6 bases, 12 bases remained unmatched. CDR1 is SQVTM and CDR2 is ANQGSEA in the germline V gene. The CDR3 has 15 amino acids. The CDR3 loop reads CSDYPPGQGANGYTF. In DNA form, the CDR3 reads TGCAGCGACTACCCTCCGGGACAGGGGGCTAATGGCTACACCTTC. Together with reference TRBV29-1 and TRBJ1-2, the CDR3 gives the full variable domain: SAVISQKPSRDICQRGTSLTIQCQVDSQVTMMFWYRQQPGQSLTLIATANQGSEATYESGFVIDKFPISRPNLTFSTLTVSNMSPEDSSIYLCSDYPPGQGANGYTFGSGTRLTVV.

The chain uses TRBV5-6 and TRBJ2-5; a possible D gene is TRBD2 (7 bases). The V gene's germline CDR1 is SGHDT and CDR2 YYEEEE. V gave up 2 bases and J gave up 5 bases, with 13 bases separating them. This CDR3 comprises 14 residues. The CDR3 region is CASSFGGGRETQYF. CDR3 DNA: TGTGCCAGCAGCTTTGGCGGGGGCCGGGAGACCCAGTACTTC. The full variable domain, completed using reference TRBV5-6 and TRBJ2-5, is DAGVTQSPTHLIKTRGQQVTLRCSPKSGHDTVSWYQQALGQGPQFIFQYYEEEERQRGNFPDRFSGHQFPNYSSELNVNALLLGDSALYLCASSFGGGRETQYFGPGTRLLVL.

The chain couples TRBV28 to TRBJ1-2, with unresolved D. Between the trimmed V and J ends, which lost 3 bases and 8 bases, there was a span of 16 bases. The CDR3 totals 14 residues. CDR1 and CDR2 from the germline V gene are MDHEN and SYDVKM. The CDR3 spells CASSFVEGTLGYTF. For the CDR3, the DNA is TGTGCCAGCAGTTTTGTGGAGGGAACATTGGGCTACACCTTC.

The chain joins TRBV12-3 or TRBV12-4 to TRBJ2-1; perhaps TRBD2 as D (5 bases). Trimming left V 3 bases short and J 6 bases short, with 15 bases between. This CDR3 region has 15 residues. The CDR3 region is CASSFSSLSGNEQFF. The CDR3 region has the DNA TGTGCCAGCAGTTTCAGCTCCCTAAGCGGCAATGAGCAGTTCTTC.

CDR3 sequence (DNA): TGCAGCGTTCAAGGGGGGGGCGAAGGATATGGCTACACCTTC. Its protein product is CSVQGGGEGYGYTF. The rearrangement joins TRBV29-1 to TRBJ1-2, with D tentatively TRBD1 (6 bases). The CDR3 sequence is 14 residues long. Germline lookup yields CDR1 SQVTM and CDR2 ANQGSEA. Deletions cut 5 bases from V and 5 bases from J, with 18 bases between.

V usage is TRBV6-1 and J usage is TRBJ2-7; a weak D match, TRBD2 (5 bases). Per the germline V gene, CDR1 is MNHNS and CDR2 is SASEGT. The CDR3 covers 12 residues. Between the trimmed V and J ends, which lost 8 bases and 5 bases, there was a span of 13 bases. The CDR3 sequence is CASHRGYNEQYF. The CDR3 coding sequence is TGTGCCAGCCATAGAGGGTACAACGAGCAGTACTTC.

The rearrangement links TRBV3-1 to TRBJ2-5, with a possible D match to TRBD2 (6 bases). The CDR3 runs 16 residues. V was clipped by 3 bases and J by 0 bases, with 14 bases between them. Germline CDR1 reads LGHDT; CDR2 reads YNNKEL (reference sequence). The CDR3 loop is CASSQEGARYQETQYF. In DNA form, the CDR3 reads TGTGCCAGCAGCCAGGAGGGCGCCAGGTACCAAGAGACCCAGTACTTC.

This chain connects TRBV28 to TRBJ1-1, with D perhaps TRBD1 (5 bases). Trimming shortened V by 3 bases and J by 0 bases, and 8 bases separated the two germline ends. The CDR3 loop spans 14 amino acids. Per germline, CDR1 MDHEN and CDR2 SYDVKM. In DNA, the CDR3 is TGTGCCAGCAGTTTGGGAGGGGTGAACACTGAAGCTTTCTTT. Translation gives CASSLGGVNTEAFF.